The 11 T cell receptor beta chains presented below share a single source sample, sequenced in a study of PD-1 blockade in classical Hodgkin lymphoma. Using immunoSEQ multiplex PCR, the repertoire was profiled, and TCRdb retains in-frame clones only, with some absent. The sample includes 40,000 to 50,000 clones, over 75% of them seen just once. Every one of the patients relapsed after autologous stem cell transplantation (brentuximab vedotin exposure was variable). Source: peripheral blood mononuclear cells (PBMCs), taken at baseline. These receptors originate from a human donor with classical Hodgkin lymphoma.

The chain couples TRBV10-3 to TRBJ2-5; TRBD1 is a possible D gene (5 bases). TRBJ2-7 explains the end of the DNA better; the J call may be wrong. The CDR3 consists of 15 residues. Germline-derived CDR1 and CDR2 are ENHRY and SYGVKD. In DNA, the CDR3 is TGTGCCATCAGTGAGGGGCTGTCAGGGACCTACGAGCAGTACTTC. This codes for CAISEGLSGTYEQYF.

The rearrangement links TRBV6-5 to TRBJ1-1; D is undetermined. With 0 bases removed from V and 8 bases from J, the gap between germline ends came to 10 bases. The CDR3 extends over 13 amino acids. CDR1 MNHEY and CDR2 SVGAGI come from the germline V gene. The CDR3 protein is CASSYSKGLEAFF. The CDR3 DNA reads TGTGCCAGCAGTTACTCGAAAGGGTTAGAAGCTTTCTTT.

The genes are TRBV4-1 and TRBJ1-2; 8 bases are a match to TRBD1. V gave up 2 bases and J gave up 2 bases; unmatched junction bases: 1. CDR1 and CDR2 from the germline V gene are MGHRA and YSYEKL. The CDR3 has 14 residues. CDR3 nucleotides: TGCGCCAGCAGCCAAAGGACAGGGAACTATGGCTACACCTTC. Encoded protein: CASSQRTGNYGYTF.

This clone was counted a few times. This sequence joins TRBV6-5 and TRBJ1-6; no definite D call. Germline CDR1 MNHEY, CDR2 SVGAGI. V dropped 8 bases and J dropped 8 bases, with 16 bases sitting between them. This CDR3 is 14 amino acids long. DNA for the CDR3: TGTGCCAGCTTGAGTCGTACGGAGGATTCACCCCTCCACTTT. Translation gives CASLSRTEDSPLHF.

This chain joins TRBV27 and TRBJ2-7; 7 bases line up with TRBD1. CDR3 size: 14 residues. Germline trimming cut 8 bases from V and 2 bases from J; bases unmatched to any gene: 9. The germline V gene has CDR1 MNHEY and CDR2 SMNVEV (reference sequence). The CDR3 protein is CASWDPGTAYEQYF. CDR3 nucleotide sequence: TGTGCCAGCTGGGACCCCGGGACAGCCTACGAGCAGTACTTC.

The chain recombines TRBV10-3 with TRBJ2-3, with D unresolved. V lost 2 bases to trimming and J lost 2 bases, with 5 bases between them. CDR1 is ENHRY and CDR2 is SYGVKD in the germline V gene. CDR3 size: 13 residues. Here the CDR3 reads CAISEGYTDTQYF. The CDR3 DNA reads as TGTGCCATCAGTGAGGGCTACACAGATACGCAGTATTTT.

This clone was found many times. The gene calls are TRBV2 and TRBJ2-7; 10 positions match TRBD1. This CDR3 is built from 14 residues. Germline V gives CDR1 SNHLY, CDR2 FYNNEI. Unmatched junction bases numbered 10, after V lost 7 bases and J lost 7 bases. The CDR3 sequence: CASISGTGVREQYF. CDR3 DNA sequence: TGTGCCAGCATTAGTGGGACAGGGGTTCGGGAGCAGTACTTC.

The chain employs TRBV5-1 and TRBJ2-1; 9 bases are a match to TRBD1. CDR3 length equals 15 residues. V shed 3 bases and J 4 bases; nucleotides not matched to a gene: 5. Looked up from germline, CDR1 is SGHRS and CDR2 is YFSETQ. This CDR3 is CASSSGTGRYNEQFF. The CDR3 DNA reads as TGCGCCAGCAGCTCGGGGACAGGGCGGTACAATGAGCAGTTCTTC.

The genes are TRBV6-1 and TRBJ2-2; 7 nucleotides match TRBD2. V gave up 6 bases and J gave up 4 bases; unmatched junction bases: 5. Germline-derived CDR1 and CDR2 are MNHNS and SASEGT. The CDR3 totals 14 residues. CDR3 loop: CASSVGGFTGELFF. Here the CDR3 DNA reads TGTGCCAGCAGCGTCGGGGGGTTCACCGGGGAGCTGTTTTTT.

The chain uses TRBV5-1 and TRBJ1-1, with a possible D match to TRBD1 (6 bases). The germline gives CDR1 SGHRS, CDR2 YFSETQ. The CDR3 runs 14 residues. V was shortened by 0 bases and J by 6 bases, with 12 bases between the two germline ends. The CDR3 reads CASSLACGGPEAFF. CDR3 bases: TGCGCCAGCAGCTTGGCGTGCGGGGGGCCTGAAGCTTTCTTT.

The CDR3 loop is CASSLSGTGGGEQYF. The CDR3 DNA reads TGCGCCAGCAGCCTTTCCGGGACAGGGGGCGGCGAGCAGTACTTC. This chain links TRBV5-1 with TRBJ2-7; 12 bases line up with TRBD1. The CDR3 has 15 residues. Germline V gives CDR1 SGHRS, CDR2 YFSETQ. After removal of 4 bases from V and 6 bases from J, the junction contained 8 bases not matched to a gene.